These 32 T cell receptor beta chains originate from one sample sequenced in a study of vaccination effects on CD4 cells after COVID-19. ViraFEST expansion of antigen-specific CD4+ T cells with viral peptide pools preceded sequencing. Scientists isolated CD4+ T cells after a roughly 9-day culture period ended. BNT162b2 vaccine or mRNA-1273 vaccine was given to participants in two doses. These TCRs are of unknown antigen specificity. Profiling relied on immunoSEQ multiplex PCR, and the TCRdb table lists in-frame clones only, not all of them. This repertoire shows roughly 56,000 clones, 55% to 85% found once; its top ten account for 0.95% to 1.5%. The material sequenced was CD4+ T cells from PBMCs cultured with HCoV-229E spike peptides, taken after COVID-19 vaccination. The receptors derive from a human donor who received a COVID-19 vaccine.

This rearrangement joins TRBV6-6 to TRBJ1-5, with TRBD1 as a possible D gene (5 bases). V lost 1 base and J 2 bases, leaving 9 bases between the germline ends. Germline-derived CDR1 and CDR2 are MNHNY and SVGAGI (reference sequence). The length of the CDR3 is 15 residues. The DNA of the CDR3 is TGTGCCAGCAGTTACTTCCGGGGGGGCAATCAGCCCCAGCATTTT. Translating it yields CASSYFRGGNQPQHF.

The V and J genes are TRBV5-5 and TRBJ1-2; TRBD1 agrees at 9 bases. This CDR3 is built from 14 residues. The germline V gene has CDR1 SGHKS and CDR2 YYEKEE (reference sequence). Losses at the gene ends were 2 bases for V and 6 bases for J; bases not matched to a gene: 5. CDR3 residues: CASSLGTGMDGYTF. CDR3 nucleotides: TGTGCCAGCAGCTTAGGGACAGGGATGGATGGCTACACCTTC.

The rearrangement uses TRBV5-4 and TRBJ1-1; the D gene is possibly TRBD1 (5 bases). Germline V gene data show CDR1 as SGHNT and CDR2 as YYREEE (reference sequence). The V end lost 0 bases, the J end lost 4 bases, and 13 bases lay between the germline ends. CDR3 size: 15 residues. CDR3 region: CASSLGGVLGTEAFF. CDR3 bases: TGTGCCAGCAGCTTGGGGGGGGTCCTGGGCACTGAAGCTTTCTTT.

A single count supports this clone. The same CDR3 is also encoded by other DNA sequences in this sample. V usage is TRBV11-2 and J usage is TRBJ2-5, with D hard to call. Germline CDR1 SGHAT, CDR2 FQNNGV. Trimming took 1 base from V and 5 from J, leaving 5 bases between them. The CDR3 has 12 residues. In DNA, the CDR3 is TGTGCCAGCAGCTTAGTGCGGGAGACCCAGTACTTC. Amino acids: CASSLVRETQYF.

J is TRBJ2-6 and V is TRBV7-2; no clear D. The V gene lost 1 base and the J gene lost 0 bases, with 7 bases spanning the gap. The germline V gene encodes CDR1 SGHTA and CDR2 FQGNSA. This CDR3 has 16 amino acids. As DNA, the CDR3 is TGTGCCAGCAGCTTAGAGAAGGGCTCTGGGGCCAACGTCCTGACTTTC. Its protein is CASSLEKGSGANVLTF.

The genes are TRBV29-1 and TRBJ1-4, with D possibly matching TRBD1 (5 bases). CDR1 and CDR2 from the germline V gene are SQVTM and ANQGSEA. This CDR3 has 12 amino acids. Deletions cut 1 base from V and 7 bases from J, with 7 bases between. This CDR3 is CSVEGGSEKLFF. The CDR3 DNA is TGCAGCGTTGAAGGGGGGAGTGAAAAACTGTTTTTT.

The chain combines TRBV7-3 with TRBJ2-3; TRBD2 agrees at 7 bases. V shed 3 bases and J 4 bases; nucleotides not matched to a gene: 7. Germline V gives CDR1 SGHTA, CDR2 FQGTGA. This CDR3 has 15 amino acids. The CDR3 nucleotides are TGTGCCAGCAGCTTCGGGGGGATTGGGGCAGATACGCAGTATTTT. It yields the protein CASSFGGIGADTQYF. The full variable domain, in which reference TRBV7-3 and TRBJ2-3 provide the parts outside the CDR3, is GAGVSQTPSNKVTEKGKYVELRCDPISGHTALYWYRQSLGQGPEFLIYFQGTGAADDSGLPNDRFFAVRPEGSVSTLKIQRTERGDSAVYLCASSFGGIGADTQYFGPGTRLTVL.

This chain links TRBV7-2 with TRBJ2-1; tentatively, D is TRBD2 (5 bases). CDR1 and CDR2 (germline): SGHTA, FQGNSA. CDR3 length: 15 amino acids. The V gene lost 0 bases and the J gene lost 1 base, with 7 bases spanning the gap. CDR3: CASSLAGRSYNEQFF. CDR3 DNA sequence: TGTGCCAGCAGCTTAGCGGGGAGATCCTACAATGAGCAGTTCTTC. Full variable domain (outside the CDR3, taken from reference TRBV7-2 and TRBJ2-1): GAGVSQSPSNKVTEKGKDVELRCDPISGHTALYWYRQSLGQGLEFLIYFQGNSAPDKSGLPSDRFSAERTGGSVSTLTIQRTQQEDSAVYLCASSLAGRSYNEQFFGPGTRLTVL.

The gene calls are TRBV19 and TRBJ1-5; D might be TRBD1 (5 bases). The V and J ends lost 7 bases and 9 bases respectively, with 16 bases between them. Germline lookup yields CDR1 LNHDA and CDR2 SQIVND (reference sequence). This CDR3 has 13 residues. The CDR3 sequence: CASTGTRSGPQHF. The CDR3 bases are TGTGCCAGTACGGGGACCCGGAGTGGGCCCCAGCATTTT. Based on the CDR3 plus reference TRBV19 and TRBJ1-5, the full variable domain is DGGITQSPKYLFRKEGQNVTLSCEQNLNHDAMYWYRQDPGQGLRLIYYSQIVNDFQKGDIAEGYSVSREKKESFPLTVTSAQKNPTAFYLCASTGTRSGPQHFGDGTRLSIL.

This clone was counted a few times. The V call is TRBV4-1, the J call TRBJ1-2, with a weak D call TRBD1 (6 bases). There are 16 residues in the CDR3. Germline assignment: CDR1 MGHRA and CDR2 YSYEKL. V lost 3 bases to trimming and J lost 4 bases, with 18 bases between them. This CDR3 is CASSQAQGTLIYGYTF. The CDR3, as DNA: TGCGCCAGCAGCCAGGCACAGGGTACCCTCATCTATGGCTACACCTTC.

In this sample, this clone turned up a few times. This rearrangement joins TRBV12-3 or TRBV12-4 to TRBJ2-1, with D perhaps being TRBD1 or TRBD2 (5 bases each). This CDR3 is 13 amino acids long. V gave up 5 bases and J gave up 10 bases, with 15 bases separating them. CDR3 protein: CASSPTWGGEQFF. The CDR3 coding sequence is TGTGCCAGCAGTCCGACTTGGGGCGGGGAGCAGTTCTTC.

This clone was detected only a few times. The chain joins TRBV13 to TRBJ2-1; D not resolved. The CDR3 length is 15 residues. Trimming stripped 1 base from V and 1 base from J, with 8 bases between. Germline V gene sequence: CDR1 PRHDT, CDR2 FYEKMQ (reference sequence). CDR3 sequence reads: CASSLDPGSYNEQFF. CDR3 in DNA: TGTGCCAGCAGCTTAGATCCAGGTTCCTACAATGAGCAGTTCTTC.

This clone has a handful of counts. The chain joins TRBV27 to TRBJ1-1, with D possibly TRBD1 on 5 matching bases. CDR1 MNHEY and CDR2 SMNVEV come from the germline V gene (reference sequence). Between the trimmed V and J ends, which lost 3 bases and 1 base, there was a span of 12 bases. CDR3 length equals 15 residues. For the CDR3, the DNA is TGTGCCAGCAGTTTCCAGGGACGGAAGAACACTGAAGCTTTCTTT. Translating it yields CASSFQGRKNTEAFF.

This rearrangement joins TRBV6-1 to TRBJ2-7; D assignment may be TRBD1 or TRBD2 (5 bases each). The CDR3 extends over 18 amino acids. V was cut by 4 bases and J by 7 bases, with 29 bases left in between. Per the germline V gene, CDR1 is MNHNS and CDR2 is SASEGT. The CDR3 is CASSAVHWGLVWFREQYV. CDR3 in DNA: TGTGCCAGCAGTGCCGTGCACTGGGGGTTGGTATGGTTCAGGGAGCAGTACGTC.

The V call is TRBV25-1, the J call TRBJ2-6; TRBD1 matches at 11 bases. Looked up from germline, CDR1 is MGHDK and CDR2 is SYGVNS. Losses at the gene ends were 5 bases for V and 1 base for J; bases not matched to a gene: 4. CDR3 size: 17 residues. CDR3 residues: CASSWTGGISGANVLTF. DNA for the CDR3: TGTGCCAGCAGTTGGACAGGGGGCATATCTGGGGCCAACGTCCTGACTTTC.

This CDR3 reads CASSHGTGGGYTF. The CDR3 DNA reads TGTGCCAGCAGCCATGGGACAGGGGGTGGCTACACCTTC. V usage is TRBV2 and J usage is TRBJ1-2, with 11 nucleotides matching TRBD1. Trimming cost V 6 bases and J 7 bases; bases outside gene matches: 4. The germline CDR1 and CDR2 sequences are SNHLY and FYNNEI. This CDR3 contains 13 residues. Filled out from reference TRBV2 and TRBJ1-2, the complete variable domain reads EPEVTQTPSHQVTQMGQEVILRCVPISNHLYFYWYRQILGQKVEFLVSFYNNEISEKSEIFDDQFSVERPDGSNFTLKIRSTKLEDSAMYFCASSHGTGGGYTFGSGTRLTVV.

This clone was seen a handful of times. The genes are TRBV2 and TRBJ1-3; D is unresolved. The germline V and J ends were trimmed by 7 bases and 1 base, with 14 bases remaining between them. Germline loops: CDR1 SNHLY, CDR2 FYNNEI. CDR3 size: 15 residues. CDR3 in amino acids: CASTLGSGSGNTIYF. The CDR3 bases are TGTGCCAGCACCTTGGGTTCGGGATCTGGAAACACCATATATTTT.

This clone was seen more than once but under ten times. This rearrangement joins TRBV7-8 to TRBJ1-2; 7 bases match TRBD1. The CDR3 length is 16 residues. CDR1 SGHVS and CDR2 FQNEAQ come from the germline V gene. V lost 5 bases and J lost 0; bases outside the gene matches: 9. The CDR3 DNA sequence: TGTGCCAGCAGCCTTGGGACAGCCTGGGCTAACTATGGCTACACCTTC. Its translation: CASSLGTAWANYGYTF. Full variable domain (rest looked up from reference TRBV7-8 and TRBJ1-2): GAGVSQSPRYKVAKRGQDVALRCDPISGHVSLFWYQQALGQGPEFLTYFQNEAQLDKSGLPSDRFFAERPEGSVSTLKIQRTQQEDSAVYLCASSLGTAWANYGYTFGSGTRLTVV.

The chain carries TRBV5-1 and TRBJ2-2; the D is unclear. CDR1 and CDR2 (germline): SGHRS, YFSETQ. Trimming took 4 bases from V and 0 from J, leaving 10 bases between them. The CDR3 is 15 residues long. CDR3 bases: TGCGCCAGCAGCCCCGACACAACGAACACCGGGGAGCTGTTTTTT. Translated: CASSPDTTNTGELFF.

The J gene is TRBJ2-7, the V gene TRBV2; a weak D match, TRBD1 (6 bases). The CDR3 consists of 12 residues. V was shortened by 5 bases and J by 3 bases, with 8 bases between the two germline ends. CDR1 and CDR2 (germline): SNHLY, FYNNEI. The CDR3 reads CASSKDSYEQYV. CDR3 nucleotides: TGTGCCAGCAGTAAGGACAGCTACGAGCAGTACGTC.

The table lists this clone with a few counts. The chain uses TRBV15 and TRBJ1-2; 7 bases are shared with TRBD1. The CDR3 length is 15 residues. The germline V gene encodes CDR1 LNHNV and CDR2 YYDKDF (reference sequence). The V and J ends lost 4 bases and 6 bases, in that order; junction bases with no gene match: 11. The CDR3 nucleotides are TGTGCCACCAGCACCCCTGGACAGGAAGTGGATGGCTACACCTTC. Protein: CATSTPGQEVDGYTF.

This sequence joins TRBV2 and TRBJ1-5; TRBD1 matches 9 bases. The J segment lost 2 bases and the V segment lost 7 bases, leaving 3 bases of the junction unmatched. CDR1 is SNHLY and CDR2 is FYNNEI in the germline V gene. This CDR3 has 14 residues. The CDR3 region is CASTRQGGNQPQHF. The CDR3 coding sequence is TGTGCCAGCACCCGACAGGGGGGCAATCAGCCCCAGCATTTT.

The V gene is TRBV6-5, the J gene TRBJ1-4; TRBD1 agrees at 8 bases. This CDR3 spans 15 amino acids. The germline V gene has CDR1 MNHEY and CDR2 SVGAGI. The junction had 2 bases not matched to a gene; V was cut back by 5 bases and J by 0 bases. CDR3 loop: CASSRDRTTNEKLFF. In nucleotides, the CDR3 is TGTGCCAGCAGTAGGGACAGGACAACTAATGAAAAACTGTTTTTT.

This chain connects TRBV5-1 to TRBJ1-1, with D possibly TRBD1 on 5 matching bases. CDR1 and CDR2 from the germline V gene are SGHRS and YFSETQ. Trimming removed 0 bases from V and 4 bases from J, with 13 bases in between. The CDR3 sequence is 15 residues long. CDR3 in DNA: TGCGCCAGCAGCTTGGCCCGGGGGAGGAGCACTGAAGCTTTCTTT. Protein: CASSLARGRSTEAFF. Looking up the rest from reference TRBV5-1 and TRBJ1-1 gives the full variable domain: KAGVTQTPRYLIKTRGQQVTLSCSPISGHRSVSWYQQTPGQGLQFLFEYFSETQRNKGNFPGRFSGRQFSNSRSEMNVSTLELGDSALYLCASSLARGRSTEAFFGQGTRLTVV.

V is TRBV28 and J is TRBJ2-5; perhaps D is TRBD1 or TRBD2 (7 bases each). The CDR3 is made up of 15 amino acids. The germline gives CDR1 MDHEN, CDR2 SYDVKM. Trimming took 6 bases from V and 5 from J, leaving 19 bases between them. The CDR3 here is CASRLQTGRGETQYF. CDR3 nucleotide sequence: TGTGCCAGCAGGCTGCAGACAGGGCGGGGGGAGACCCAGTACTTC.

The chain is built from TRBV18 and TRBJ1-1; the match to TRBD1 covers 9 bases. Trimming cost V 3 bases and J 5 bases; bases outside gene matches: 7. The CDR3 is made up of 15 amino acids. Germline lookup yields CDR1 KGHSH and CDR2 LQKENI. The CDR3 bases are TGTGCCAGCTCACCCGGAACAGGGGGCTGGACTGAAGCTTTCTTT. This gives the protein CASSPGTGGWTEAFF.

The V call is TRBV21-1, the J call TRBJ2-7; the table's D gene call, TRBD1, was not cross checked with the DNA. TRBV21-1 is noted as a pseudogene. CDR3 size: 15 residues. CDR3 nucleotide sequence: TGTGCCGCCCAGCAAAGTTACAGGGGGACCTACGAGCAGTACGTC. Protein product: CAAQQSYRGTYEQYV.

The chain uses TRBV4-1 and TRBJ1-1, with D possibly matching TRBD1 (6 bases). Trimming stripped 2 bases from V and 2 bases from J, with 18 bases between. The CDR3 runs 17 residues. CDR1 is MGHRA, CDR2 YSYEKL, per germline. CDR3: CASSQQSGQRPNTEAFF. The CDR3 DNA reads TGCGCCAGCAGCCAACAATCAGGACAGCGCCCCAACACTGAAGCTTTCTTT.

This clone was seen a handful of times. The chain joins TRBV7-2 to TRBJ1-1; D is perhaps TRBD1 (6 bases). This CDR3 region has 14 residues. Germline CDR1 is SGHTA and CDR2 is FQGNSA. The germline V and J ends were trimmed by 7 bases and 0 bases, with 12 bases remaining between them. The CDR3 here is CASIRGALNTEAFF. DNA for the CDR3: TGTGCCAGCATCCGGGGGGCATTGAACACTGAAGCTTTCTTT.

The gene calls are TRBV29-1 and TRBJ2-3; tentative D call: TRBD1 (5 bases). Trimming stripped 1 base from V and 6 bases from J, with 11 bases between. CDR1 is SQVTM, CDR2 ANQGSEA, per germline. The CDR3 runs to 13 residues. CDR3 nucleotides: TGCAGCGTTGAAGGCAGGGTTTTGGATACGCAGTATTTT. Translated: CSVEGRVLDTQYF.

This clone has just one count. This rearrangement joins TRBV2 to TRBJ1-2; perhaps TRBD1 as D (6 bases). CDR3 length: 13 residues. Germline V gene sequence: CDR1 SNHLY, CDR2 FYNNEI. Deletions cut 7 bases from V and 8 bases from J, with 17 bases between. For the CDR3, the DNA is TGTGCCAGCATCAGGCAGGGGTTGTGGGGCTACACCTTC. It encodes CASIRQGLWGYTF.

This clone was observed a few times. V usage is TRBV2 and J usage is TRBJ1-2; 7 bases line up with TRBD1. Germline trimming cut 2 bases from V and 5 bases from J; bases unmatched to any gene: 8. Germline CDR1 SNHLY, CDR2 FYNNEI. The CDR3 length is 15 residues. The CDR3 DNA reads as TGTGCCAGCAGTGAACTAGAGACAGGGTATTATGGCTACACCTTC. It codes for CASSELETGYYGYTF.